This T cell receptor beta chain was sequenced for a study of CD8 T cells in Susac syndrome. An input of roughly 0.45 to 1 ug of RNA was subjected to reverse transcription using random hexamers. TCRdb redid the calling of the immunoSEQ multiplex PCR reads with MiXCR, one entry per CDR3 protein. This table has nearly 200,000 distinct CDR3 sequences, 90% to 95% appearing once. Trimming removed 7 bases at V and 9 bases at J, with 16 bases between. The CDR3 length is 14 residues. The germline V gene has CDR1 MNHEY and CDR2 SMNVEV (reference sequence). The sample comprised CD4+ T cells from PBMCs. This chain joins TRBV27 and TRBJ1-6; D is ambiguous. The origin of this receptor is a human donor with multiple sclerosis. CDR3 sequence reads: CASTHGGLGSPLHF. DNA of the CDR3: TGTGCCAGCACTCACGGAGGGCTGGGTTCACCCCTCCACTTT.